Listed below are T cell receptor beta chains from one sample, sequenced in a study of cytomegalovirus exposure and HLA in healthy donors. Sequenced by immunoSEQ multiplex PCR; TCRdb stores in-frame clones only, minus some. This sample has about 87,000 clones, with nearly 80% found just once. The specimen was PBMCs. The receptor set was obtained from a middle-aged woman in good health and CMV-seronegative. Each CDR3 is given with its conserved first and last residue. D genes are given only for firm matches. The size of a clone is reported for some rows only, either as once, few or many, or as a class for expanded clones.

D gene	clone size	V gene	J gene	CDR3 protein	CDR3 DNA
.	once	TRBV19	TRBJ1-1	CASSIDAGTEAFF	TGTGCCAGTAGTATAGACGCGGGCACTGAAGCTTTCTTT
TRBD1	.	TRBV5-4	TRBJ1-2	CASRLTGDYGYTF	TGTGCCAGCAGATTGACAGGGGACTATGGCTACACCTTC
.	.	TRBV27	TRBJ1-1	CASRVSLGFMNTEAFF	TGTGCCAGCAGGGTCTCCCTCGGTTTCATGAACACTGAAGCTTTCTTT
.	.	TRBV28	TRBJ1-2	CASSFPQAGGYTF	TGTGCCAGCAGTTTCCCACAGGCTGGTGGCTACACCTTC
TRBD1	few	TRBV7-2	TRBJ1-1	CASSPDRGLNTEAFF	TGTGCCAGCAGCCCCGACAGGGGGCTCAACACTGAAGCTTTCTTT
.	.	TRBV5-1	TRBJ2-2	CASSPDGGVPGELFF	TGCGCCAGCAGCCCGGACGGAGGGGTCCCCGGGGAGCTGTTTTTT
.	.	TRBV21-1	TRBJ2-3	CASSRGREDTQYF	TGTGCCAGCAGCCGCGGCAGGGAAGATACGCAGTATTTT
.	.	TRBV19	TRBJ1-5	CASSIVENQPQHF	TGTGCCAGTAGTATAGTAGAGAATCAGCCCCAGCATTTT
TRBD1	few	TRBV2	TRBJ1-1	CASRRQGWTEAFF	TGTGCCAGCAGACGACAGGGGTGGACTGAAGCTTTCTTT
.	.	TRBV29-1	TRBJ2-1	CSVNSRAPYYNEQFF	TGCAGCGTTAATTCCCGAGCCCCATATTACAATGAGCAGTTCTTC
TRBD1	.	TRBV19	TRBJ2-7	CASSIGTGGFEQYF	TGTGCCAGTAGTATTGGGACAGGGGGTTTCGAGCAGTACTTC
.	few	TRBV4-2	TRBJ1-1	CASSQVGGQANTEAFF	TGTGCCAGCAGCCAAGTCGGAGGGCAGGCGAACACTGAAGCTTTCTTT
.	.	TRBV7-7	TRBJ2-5	CASSLASGQTQYF	TGTGCTAGCAGCTTAGCCAGTGGGCAGACCCAGTACTTC
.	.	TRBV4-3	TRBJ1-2	CASSPGTGDRYGYTF	TGCGCCAGCAGCCCGGGTACGGGGGATCGCTATGGCTACACCTTC